Following are 19 T cell receptor beta chains from one sample sequenced in a study of blood T cell repertoires in COVID-19 (TCRdb year 2020). The library came from the immunoSEQ multiplex PCR assay. TCRdb re-hosts the immuneACCESS table, in-frame sequences only. Its copies lack some clones; in the studies checked, an unresolved V gene accounts for under half of them, and the cause for the rest is not known. The sample table records 100,000 to 150,000 clones; about 80% of these occur just once. Approximately 16% of the sample rests with the top ten. Sequencing used peripheral blood. These receptors originate from a woman in her forties or fifties with acute or convalescent COVID-19.

This chain uses TRBV7-9 with TRBJ1-4; D possibly corresponds to TRBD1 (5 bases). The germline CDR1 and CDR2 sequences are SEHNR and FQNEAQ (reference sequence). The CDR3 extends over 15 amino acids. Trimming removed 2 bases from V and 5 bases from J, with 12 bases in between. DNA for the CDR3: TGTGCCAGCAGCTTACGTGACAGTAAAAATGAAAAACTGTTTTTT. Its translation: CASSLRDSKNEKLFF. The whole variable domain, filled in from reference TRBV7-9 and TRBJ1-4, reads DTGVSQNPRHKITKRGQNVTFRCDPISEHNRLYWYRQTLGQGPEFLTYFQNEAQLEKSRLLSDRFSAERPKGSFSTLEIQRTEQGDSAMYLCASSLRDSKNEKLFFGSGTQLSVL.

This clone was observed a handful of times. The gene calls are TRBV11-2 and TRBJ2-3; TRBD2 matches at 8 bases. This CDR3 has 15 amino acids. CDR1 is SGHAT, CDR2 FQNNGV, per germline. After removal of 5 bases from V and 4 bases from J, the junction contained 8 bases not matched to a gene. The CDR3 nucleotides are TGTGCCAGCAGCCCGCGGGGGGAGATGGCAGATACGCAGTATTTT. It codes for CASSPRGEMADTQYF. The full variable domain, rest sourced from reference TRBV11-2 and TRBJ2-3, is EAGVAQSPRYKIIEKRQSVAFWCNPISGHATLYWYQQILGQGPKLLIQFQNNGVVDDSQLPKDRFSAERLKGVDSTLKIQPAKLEDSAVYLCASSPRGEMADTQYFGPGTRLTVL.

The chain has TRBV19 and TRBJ1-2, with 7 bases fitting TRBD1. This CDR3 spans 14 amino acids. V lost 7 bases, J lost 4 bases, and 9 bases stayed unmatched. Germline loops: CDR1 LNHDA, CDR2 SQIVND (reference sequence). In nucleotides, the CDR3 is TGTGCCAGTAACGGTCTGGGACAGCTCTATGGCTACACCTTC. It encodes CASNGLGQLYGYTF. The complete variable domain, with remaining parts taken from reference TRBV19 and TRBJ1-2, reads DGGITQSPKYLFRKEGQNVTLSCEQNLNHDAMYWYRQDPGQGLRLIYYSQIVNDFQKGDIAEGYSVSREKKESFPLTVTSAQKNPTAFYLCASNGLGQLYGYTFGSGTRLTVV.

This clone was observed a few times. The chain uses TRBV30 and TRBJ1-3, with 9 bases that match TRBD1. Trimming cost V 7 bases and J 0 bases; bases outside gene matches: 4. The length of the CDR3 is 14 residues. Looked up from germline, CDR1 is GTSNPN and CDR2 is SVGIG (reference sequence). CDR3 sequence (DNA): TGTGCCTTGACAGGGGGGAACTCTGGAAACACCATATATTTT. Translating gives CALTGGNSGNTIYF.

V usage is TRBV20-1 and J usage is TRBJ1-2, with D tentatively TRBD1 (5 bases). With 2 bases removed from V and 8 bases from J, the gap between germline ends came to 9 bases. The CDR3 totals 11 residues. The V gene's germline CDR1 is DFQATT and CDR2 SNEGSKA (reference sequence). In DNA, the CDR3 is TGCAGTGCTAGAATCGGGGGAGGCTACACCTTC. Translated: CSARIGGGYTF.

In this sample, this clone turned up a few times. This rearrangement joins TRBV3-1 (or the pseudogene TRBV3-2) to TRBJ1-2, with TRBD1 as a possible D gene (6 bases). This CDR3 is 14 amino acids long. Germline CDR1 is LGHDT and CDR2 is YNNKEL (reference sequence). Trimming stripped 1 base from V and 8 bases from J, with 14 bases between. The CDR3 sequence: CASSQVPGVFGYTF. CDR3 nucleotide sequence: TGTGCCAGCAGCCAAGTCCCAGGGGTTTTCGGCTACACCTTC.

This chain links TRBV5-4 with TRBJ1-1, with no clear D. The CDR3 is 14 residues long. Germline V gene data show CDR1 as SGHNT and CDR2 as YYREEE (reference sequence). Trimming took off 4 bases at V and 1 base at J, with 11 bases between the two ends. CDR3: CASSGRGQNTEAFF. As DNA, the CDR3 is TGTGCCAGCAGCGGCCGAGGGCAGAACACTGAAGCTTTCTTT.

The gene calls are TRBV18 and TRBJ2-7; 12 bases are a match to TRBD2. Per germline, CDR1 KGHSH and CDR2 LQKENI. There are 14 residues in the CDR3. The J segment lost 7 bases and the V segment lost 4 bases, leaving 5 bases of the junction unmatched. The CDR3 region has the DNA TGTGCCAGCTCACGAGGACTAGCGGGGAGGGAGCAGTACTTC. Its protein product is CASSRGLAGREQYF.

The chain is built from TRBV5-8 and TRBJ2-3; 8 bases line up with TRBD1. The V segment lost 0 bases and the J segment 3 bases; nucleotides outside the gene matches: 3. The CDR3 contains 15 residues. Germline values: CDR1 SGHTS, CDR2 YDEGEE. CDR3 sequence reads: CASSLGQGITDTQYF. CDR3 nucleotides: TGTGCCAGCAGCTTGGGACAGGGGATTACAGATACGCAGTATTTT. The full variable domain, rest sourced from reference TRBV5-8 and TRBJ2-3, is EAGVTQSPTHLIKTRGQQATLRCSPISGHTSVYWYQQALGLGLQFLLWYDEGEERNRGNFPPRFSGRQFPNYSSELNVNALELEDSALYLCASSLGQGITDTQYFGPGTRLTVL.

The rearrangement joins TRBV6-5 to TRBJ1-1, with D unresolved. The germline gives CDR1 MNHEY, CDR2 SVGAGI. Trimming removed 4 bases at V and 4 bases at J, with 13 bases between. The CDR3 is 14 residues long. CDR3 sequence (DNA): TGTGCCAGCAGTTCTTCTTTATCGTTCACTGAAGCTTTCTTT. The encoded protein is CASSSSLSFTEAFF.

This clone was counted only a few times. The chain uses TRBV5-1 and TRBJ2-7; 13 bases are a match to TRBD2. The CDR3 length is 17 residues. Germline values: CDR1 SGHRS, CDR2 YFSETQ. With 4 bases clipped from V and 2 bases from J, the junction kept 9 bases outside the gene matches. The CDR3 DNA sequence: TGCGCCAGCAGCCCTGGACTAGCGGGGGCCCAAACCTACGAGCAGTACTTC. Protein sequence: CASSPGLAGAQTYEQYF.

This clone was seen a single time. V is TRBV7-2 and J is TRBJ2-7; 9 positions match TRBD1. Germline values: CDR1 SGHTA, CDR2 FQGNSA. This CDR3 is built from 17 residues. The V gene end was trimmed by 5 bases and the J gene end by 0 bases; junction bases not matched to a gene: 11. CDR3 in amino acids: CASSAMAGQGYSYEQYF. CDR3 sequence (DNA): TGTGCCAGCAGCGCAATGGCCGGACAGGGGTACTCCTACGAGCAGTACTTC.

The V call is TRBV27, the J call TRBJ2-2, with 8 bases lining up with TRBD2. Germline V CDR1 and CDR2: MNHEY, SMNVEV (reference sequence). The CDR3 spans 16 residues. The V segment lost 6 bases and the J segment 1 base; nucleotides outside the gene matches: 7. The CDR3 DNA sequence: TGTGCCAGCAGACGAGGGGGACTAGTGAACACCGGGGAGCTGTTTTTT. This sequence encodes CASRRGGLVNTGELFF.

The gene calls are TRBV5-4 and TRBJ2-7; D is unclear. Trimming removed 1 base at V and 6 bases at J, with 11 bases between. Germline assignment: CDR1 SGHNT and CDR2 YYREEE (reference sequence). The CDR3 consists of 13 residues. The CDR3 DNA follows: TGTGCCAGCAGCTTGCTACAGTCCGCCGAGCAGTACTTC. Translated, it gives CASSLLQSAEQYF.

The sample holds a few counts of this clone. This chain connects TRBV24-1 to TRBJ2-3, with D maybe TRBD1 (6 bases). CDR1 is KGHDR and CDR2 is SFDVKD in the germline V gene. Between the trimmed V and J ends, which lost 2 bases and 6 bases, there was a span of 11 bases. The CDR3 contains 14 residues. CDR3: CATSDSLTGDTQYF. CDR3 nucleotide sequence: TGTGCCACCAGTGATTCCCTAACAGGGGATACGCAGTATTTT.

The CDR3 loop is CASSPSAGLATDTQYF. CDR3 bases: TGTGCCAGCAGCCCCTCGGCCGGGTTAGCCACAGATACGCAGTATTTT. The chain is built from TRBV3-1 (or the pseudogene TRBV3-2) and TRBJ2-3; D call uncertain. Germline V lookup: CDR1 LGHDT, CDR2 YNNKEL (reference sequence). There are 16 residues in the CDR3. Trimming cost V 4 bases and J 2 bases, with 16 bases left between them.

The V call is TRBV2, the J call TRBJ2-1, with 8 bases identical to TRBD1. The CDR3 loop spans 14 amino acids. Looked up from germline, CDR1 is SNHLY and CDR2 is FYNNEI. The V segment lost 1 base and the J segment 8 bases; nucleotides outside the gene matches: 4. CDR3 sequence: CASSEGTGIDEQFF. Here the CDR3 DNA reads TGTGCCAGCAGTGAAGGGACAGGGATCGATGAGCAGTTCTTC.

The gene calls are TRBV5-1 and TRBJ1-1, with 7 positions matching TRBD1. This CDR3 comprises 15 residues. V was clipped by 4 bases and J by 0 bases; unmatched bases: 6. Looked up from germline, CDR1 is SGHRS and CDR2 is YFSETQ. CDR3 residues: CASSMTGQLNTEAFF. CDR3 DNA: TGCGCCAGCAGCATGACGGGACAGCTGAACACTGAAGCTTTCTTT.

V and J are TRBV10-1 and TRBJ2-4; tentative D call: TRBD2 (5 bases). Germline CDR1 WNHNN, CDR2 SYGVQD (reference sequence). Trimming took off 0 bases at V and 0 bases at J, with 9 bases between the two ends. CDR3 length: 16 residues. DNA for the CDR3: TGCGCCAGCAGTGAGTCCGAGGGAGTAGCCAAAAACATTCAGTACTTC. Translating it yields CASSESEGVAKNIQYF.